This T cell receptor beta chain was profiled in a study of regulatory T cells in long-lasting Graves disease. Study summary: Patients with new Graves' disease had used antithyroid drugs below 3 months.

The TCR beta library used iRepertoire HTBI primers with Arm-PCR amplification of CDR3. TCRdb re-analysed the multiplex PCR reads in MiXCR, keeping a single row per CDR3 protein. The repertoire consists of under 800,000 distinct CDR3 sequences, with about 15% occurring once and the leading ten covering more than 15%. Described time point: newly diagnosed GD, antithyroid drugs for less than 3 months. PBMCs were the source of the RNA used for TCR sequencing. The CDR3 loop spans 13 amino acids. Germline loops: CDR1 DFQATT, CDR2 SNEGSKA (reference sequence). V shed 5 bases and J shed 4 bases, with 11 bases lying between them. These records were also assigned to another study, of T cells in Graves' hyperthyroidism and ophthalmopathy. This second study notes: Uncontrolled infection, other autoimmune disease, pregnancy or lactation led to exclusion. The HTBI set primed first-round TCR CDR3 RT-PCR.

The starting material was peripheral blood mononuclear cells (PBMCs), obtained at new diagnosis, from a patient treated with antithyroid drugs. The receptor's source is a woman in her twenties or thirties with Graves disease. V usage is TRBV20-1 and J usage is TRBJ2-2; D ambiguous. This CDR3 reads CSAPLAGTGELFF. CDR3 nucleotides: TGCAGTGCTCCCCTGGCCGGCACCGGGGAGCTGTTTTTT.